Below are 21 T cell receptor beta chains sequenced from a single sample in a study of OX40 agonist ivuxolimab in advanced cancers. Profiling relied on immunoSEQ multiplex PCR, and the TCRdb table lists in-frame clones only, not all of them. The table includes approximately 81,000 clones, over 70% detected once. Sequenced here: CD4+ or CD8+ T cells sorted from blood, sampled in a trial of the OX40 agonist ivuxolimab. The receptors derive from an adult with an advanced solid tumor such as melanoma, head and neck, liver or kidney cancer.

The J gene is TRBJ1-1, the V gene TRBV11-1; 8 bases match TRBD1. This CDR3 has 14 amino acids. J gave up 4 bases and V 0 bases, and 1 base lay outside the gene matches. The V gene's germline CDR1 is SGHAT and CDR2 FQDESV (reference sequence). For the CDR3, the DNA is TGTGCCAGCAGCTTAGCCAGGGGGCCCACTGAAGCTTTCTTT. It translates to CASSLARGPTEAFF.

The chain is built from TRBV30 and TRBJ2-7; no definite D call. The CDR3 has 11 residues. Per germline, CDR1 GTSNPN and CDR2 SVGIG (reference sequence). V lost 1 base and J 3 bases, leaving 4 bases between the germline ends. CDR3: CAWSANYEQYF. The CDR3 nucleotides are TGTGCCTGGAGTGCCAACTACGAGCAGTACTTC.

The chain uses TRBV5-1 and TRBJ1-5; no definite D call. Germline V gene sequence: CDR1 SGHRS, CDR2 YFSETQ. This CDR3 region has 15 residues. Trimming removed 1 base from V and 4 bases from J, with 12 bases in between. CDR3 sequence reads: CASSLFGGTNQPQHF. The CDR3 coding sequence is TGCGCCAGCAGCTTGTTTGGCGGTACGAATCAGCCCCAGCATTTT.

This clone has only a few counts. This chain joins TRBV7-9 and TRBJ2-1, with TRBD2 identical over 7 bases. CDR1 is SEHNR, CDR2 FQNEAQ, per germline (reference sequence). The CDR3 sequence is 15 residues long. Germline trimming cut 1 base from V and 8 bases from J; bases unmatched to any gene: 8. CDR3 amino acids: CASSLGLTSWDEQFF. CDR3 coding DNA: TGTGCCAGCAGCTTAGGTCTGACTAGCTGGGATGAGCAGTTCTTC.

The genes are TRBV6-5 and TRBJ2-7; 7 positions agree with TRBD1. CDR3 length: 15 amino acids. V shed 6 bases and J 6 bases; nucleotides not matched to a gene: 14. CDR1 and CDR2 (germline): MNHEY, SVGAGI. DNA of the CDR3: TGTGCCAGCAGCCCGATCCGGACAGGTTTTCTCGAGCAGTACTTC. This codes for CASSPIRTGFLEQYF.

CDR3 sequence reads: CASSEGLAGSYEQYF. The DNA of the CDR3 is TGTGCCAGCAGTGAAGGACTAGCGGGGTCCTACGAGCAGTACTTC. The chain employs TRBV6-1 and TRBJ2-5; 11 nucleotides align to TRBD2. Gene TRBJ2-7 matches the end of the DNA better, so the J call may be wrong. The CDR3 is 15 residues long. Per germline, CDR1 MNHNS and CDR2 SASEGT.

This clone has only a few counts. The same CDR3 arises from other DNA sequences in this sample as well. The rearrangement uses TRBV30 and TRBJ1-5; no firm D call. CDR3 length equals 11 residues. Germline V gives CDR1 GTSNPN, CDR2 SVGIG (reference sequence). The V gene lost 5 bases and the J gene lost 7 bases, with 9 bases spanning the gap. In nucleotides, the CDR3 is TGTGCCTGGGGCCTAGGACAGCCCCAGCATTTT. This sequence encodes CAWGLGQPQHF. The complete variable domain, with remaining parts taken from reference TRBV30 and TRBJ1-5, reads SQTIHQWPATLVQPVGSPLSLECTVEGTSNPNLYWYRQAAGRGLQLLFYSVGIGQISSEVPQNLSASRPQDRQFILSSKKLLLSDSGFYLCAWGLGQPQHFGDGTRLSIL.

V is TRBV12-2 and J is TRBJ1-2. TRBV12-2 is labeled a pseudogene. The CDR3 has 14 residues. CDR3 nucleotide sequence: TGTGCAAGTCGCTTATGTCGCCACAACTATGGCTACACCTTC. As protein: CASRLCRHNYGYTF.

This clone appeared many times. This chain's CDR3 is CASSFAGGGYTF. The CDR3 nucleotides are TGTGCCAGCAGCTTCGCAGGGGGAGGCTACACCTTC. The chain has TRBV7-9 and TRBJ1-2; 7 nucleotides line up with TRBD1. V trimming: 3 bases; J trimming: 8 bases; junction bases outside the gene matches: 3. The germline CDR1 and CDR2 sequences are SEHNR and FQNEAQ (reference sequence). CDR3 size: 12 residues. Drawing the rest from reference TRBV7-9 and TRBJ1-2, the complete variable domain is DTGVSQNPRHKITKRGQNVTFRCDPISEHNRLYWYRQTLGQGPEFLTYFQNEAQLEKSRLLSDRFSAERPKGSFSTLEIQRTEQGDSAMYLCASSFAGGGYTFGSGTRLTVV.

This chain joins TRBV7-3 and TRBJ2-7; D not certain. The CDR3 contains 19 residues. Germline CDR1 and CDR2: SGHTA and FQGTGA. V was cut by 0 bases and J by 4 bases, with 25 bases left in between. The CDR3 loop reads CASSLTRRVSTGFFYEQYF. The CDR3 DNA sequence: TGTGCCAGCAGCTTAACGCGACGAGTCTCGACCGGTTTTTTTTACGAGCAGTACTTC.

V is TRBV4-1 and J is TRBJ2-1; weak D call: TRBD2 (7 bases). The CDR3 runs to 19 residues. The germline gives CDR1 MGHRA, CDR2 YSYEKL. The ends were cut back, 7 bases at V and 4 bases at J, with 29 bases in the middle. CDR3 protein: CASTLSGGGRTDSYNEQFF. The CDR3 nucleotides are TGCGCCAGCACTCTATCTGGGGGGGGCCGTACTGATTCATACAATGAGCAGTTCTTC.

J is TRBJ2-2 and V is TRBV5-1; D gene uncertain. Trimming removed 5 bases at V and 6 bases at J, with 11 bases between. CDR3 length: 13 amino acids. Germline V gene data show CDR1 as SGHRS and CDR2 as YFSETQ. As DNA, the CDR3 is TGCGCCAGCAGTGACGGAAGGGCCGGGGAGCTGTTTTTT. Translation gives CASSDGRAGELFF. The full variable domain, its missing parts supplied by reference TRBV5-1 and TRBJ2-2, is KAGVTQTPRYLIKTRGQQVTLSCSPISGHRSVSWYQQTPGQGLQFLFEYFSETQRNKGNFPGRFSGRQFSNSRSEMNVSTLELGDSALYLCASSDGRAGELFFGEGSRLTVL.

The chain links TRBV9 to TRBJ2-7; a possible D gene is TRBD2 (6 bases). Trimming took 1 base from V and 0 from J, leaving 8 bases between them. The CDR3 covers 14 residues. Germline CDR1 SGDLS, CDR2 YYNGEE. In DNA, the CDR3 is TGTGCCAGCAGCGTACGCGGGGACTCCTACGAGCAGTACTTC. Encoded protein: CASSVRGDSYEQYF.

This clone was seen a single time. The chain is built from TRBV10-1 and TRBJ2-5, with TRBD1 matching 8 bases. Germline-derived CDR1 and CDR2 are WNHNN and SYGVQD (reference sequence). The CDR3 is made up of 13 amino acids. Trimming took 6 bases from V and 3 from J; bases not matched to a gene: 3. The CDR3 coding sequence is TGCGCCAGCAGCCGGGGACAGGAAGAGACCCAGTACTTC. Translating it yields CASSRGQEETQYF.

CDR3 sequence reads: CAWMFGGGQETQYF. Here the CDR3 DNA reads TGTGCCTGGATGTTCGGGGGTGGGCAAGAGACCCAGTACTTC. The J gene is TRBJ2-5, the V gene TRBV30; D might be TRBD2 (6 bases). V lost 4 bases to trimming and J lost 2 bases, with 14 bases between them. Germline CDR1 is GTSNPN and CDR2 is SVGIG (reference sequence). The CDR3 totals 14 residues.

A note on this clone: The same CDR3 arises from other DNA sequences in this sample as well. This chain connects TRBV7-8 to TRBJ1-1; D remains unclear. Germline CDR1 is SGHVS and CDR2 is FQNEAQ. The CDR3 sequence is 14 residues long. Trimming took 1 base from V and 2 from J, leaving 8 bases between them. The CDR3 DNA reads TGTGCCAGCAGCTTAGGTTCAAGTAACACTGAAGCTTTCTTT. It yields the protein CASSLGSSNTEAFF.

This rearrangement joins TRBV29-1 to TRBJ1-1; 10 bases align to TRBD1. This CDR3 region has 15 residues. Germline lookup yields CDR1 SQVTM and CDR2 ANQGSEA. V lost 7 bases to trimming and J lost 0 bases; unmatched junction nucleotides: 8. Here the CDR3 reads CSGQGAMGMNTEAFF. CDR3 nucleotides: TGCAGCGGACAGGGGGCGATGGGGATGAACACTGAAGCTTTCTTT.

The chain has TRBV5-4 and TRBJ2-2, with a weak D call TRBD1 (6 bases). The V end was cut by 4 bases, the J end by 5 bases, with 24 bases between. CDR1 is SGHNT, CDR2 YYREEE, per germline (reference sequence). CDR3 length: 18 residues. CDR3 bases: TGTGCCAGCAGCCCGGCCCTTCTTATAGGGGGTTATACCGGGGAGCTGTTTTTT. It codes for CASSPALLIGGYTGELFF.

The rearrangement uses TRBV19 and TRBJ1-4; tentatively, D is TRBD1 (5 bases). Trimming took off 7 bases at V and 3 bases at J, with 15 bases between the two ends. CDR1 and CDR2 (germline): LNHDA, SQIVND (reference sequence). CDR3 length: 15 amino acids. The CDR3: CASKTDRLSNEKLFF. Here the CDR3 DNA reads TGTGCCAGTAAGACAGACCGGTTATCTAATGAAAAACTGTTTTTT.

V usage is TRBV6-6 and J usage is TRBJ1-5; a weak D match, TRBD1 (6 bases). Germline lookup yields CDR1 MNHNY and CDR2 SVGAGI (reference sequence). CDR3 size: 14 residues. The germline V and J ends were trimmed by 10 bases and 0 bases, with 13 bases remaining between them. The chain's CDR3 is CAIEDSHSNQPQHF. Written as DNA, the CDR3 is TGTGCCATCGAGGACAGCCATAGCAATCAGCCCCAGCATTTT.

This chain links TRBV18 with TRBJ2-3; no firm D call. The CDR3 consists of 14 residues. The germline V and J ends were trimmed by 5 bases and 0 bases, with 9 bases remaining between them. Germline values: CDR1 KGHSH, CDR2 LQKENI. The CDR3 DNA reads TGTGCCAGCTCAAAATTTACTAGCACAGATACGCAGTATTTT. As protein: CASSKFTSTDTQYF.